Below are 27 T cell receptor beta chains sequenced from a single sample in a study of T cell changes during pregnancy in multiple sclerosis. TCRdb's table, derived via immunoSEQ multiplex PCR, lists solely in-frame clones and lacks some. This sample has about 57,000 clones, with 93% found just once. Sample: peripheral blood, taken after pregnancy. All receptors derive from a female donor with multiple sclerosis, enrolled in a pregnancy study.

V and J are TRBV6-6 and TRBJ1-4; 11 bases fit TRBD1. V gave up 5 bases and J gave up 7 bases; unmatched junction bases: 6. The germline V gene has CDR1 MNHNY and CDR2 SVGAGI (reference sequence). The CDR3 contains 15 residues. CDR3 DNA: TGTGCCAGCAGTAATACCGGGACAGGGGGTGAAAAACTGTTTTTT. This gives the protein CASSNTGTGGEKLFF.

The CDR3 nucleotides read TGTGCCAGTAGTAGGACAGAGGCTAACTATGGCTACACCTTC. Translated, it gives CASSRTEANYGYTF. This chain uses TRBV19 with TRBJ1-2, with D maybe TRBD1 (6 bases). Germline V lookup: CDR1 LNHDA, CDR2 SQIVND (reference sequence). The germline V and J ends were trimmed by 4 bases and 0 bases, with 9 bases remaining between them. The CDR3 extends over 14 amino acids.

This sequence joins TRBV28 and TRBJ2-7, with a possible D match to TRBD2 (5 bases). Germline values: CDR1 MDHEN, CDR2 SYDVKM. The CDR3 spans 14 residues. Deletions cut 2 bases from V and 2 bases from J, with 10 bases between. CDR3 region: CASSLRGLAYEQYF. CDR3 nucleotide sequence: TGTGCCAGCAGTTTACGAGGGTTGGCCTACGAGCAGTACTTC.

The count of this clone is one. The V call is TRBV9, the J call TRBJ2-1, with 9 bases that match TRBD2. Germline V lookup: CDR1 SGDLS, CDR2 YYNGEE. CDR3 length: 16 amino acids. The V gene end was trimmed by 4 bases and the J gene end by 7 bases; junction bases not matched to a gene: 12. This chain's CDR3 is CASSPPGLASKNEQFF. CDR3 bases: TGTGCCAGCAGCCCACCGGGACTAGCCAGTAAGAATGAGCAGTTCTTC.

The V call is TRBV7-2, the J call TRBJ1-3; D possibly corresponds to TRBD1 (6 bases). The CDR3 length is 16 residues. Trimming left V 0 bases short and J 2 bases short, with 11 bases between. CDR1 and CDR2 (germline): SGHTA, FQGNSA. CDR3 DNA sequence: TGTGCCAGCAGCTTAGCCAGGGGCGGTACTGGAAACACCATATATTTT. This translates into CASSLARGGTGNTIYF. The variable domain in full, with the rest retrieved from reference TRBV7-2 and TRBJ1-3, is GAGVSQSPSNKVTEKGKDVELRCDPISGHTALYWYRQSLGQGLEFLIYFQGNSAPDKSGLPSDRFSAERTGGSVSTLTIQRTQQEDSAVYLCASSLARGGTGNTIYFGEGSWLTVV.

This clone has only one observation. V and J are TRBV29-1 and TRBJ1-5; 9 bases line up with TRBD1. The CDR3 is 17 residues long. Germline CDR1 SQVTM, CDR2 ANQGSEA. Trimming removed 4 bases from V and 3 bases from J; junction bases left unmatched: 13. CDR3 residues: CSVVLSGTGFFNQPQHF. DNA for the CDR3: TGCAGCGTTGTACTTTCCGGGACAGGGTTTTTCAATCAGCCCCAGCATTTT.

This clone was counted only a few times. V gene TRBV5-1 combines with J gene TRBJ1-3; D not certain. V lost 4 bases to trimming and J lost 4 bases, with 12 bases between them. The CDR3 runs 14 residues. Germline values: CDR1 SGHRS, CDR2 YFSETQ. DNA for the CDR3: TGCGCCAGCAGCCGAGGGTCGGAGGGAAACACCATATATTTT. This codes for CASSRGSEGNTIYF.

The chain joins TRBV7-2 to TRBJ1-1; D unresolved. CDR1 is SGHTA, CDR2 FQGNSA, per germline. The CDR3 spans 14 residues. Trimming removed 1 base at V and 0 bases at J, with 6 bases between. The CDR3 DNA reads TGTGCCAGCAGCTTAGAATCCATGAACACTGAAGCTTTCTTT. Its protein is CASSLESMNTEAFF.

J is TRBJ2-3 and V is TRBV7-6; D possibly corresponds to TRBD2 (6 bases). This CDR3 contains 15 residues. V was clipped by 3 bases and J by 2 bases, with 12 bases between them. Looked up from germline, CDR1 is SGHVS and CDR2 is FNYEAQ. CDR3 sequence reads: CASSFRETDTDTQYF. The CDR3 DNA reads TGTGCCAGCAGCTTTCGGGAGACCGACACAGATACGCAGTATTTT.

The rearrangement links TRBV6-5 to TRBJ2-7; 10 bases map to TRBD2. Germline CDR1 is MNHEY and CDR2 is SVGAGI. The CDR3 contains 15 residues. V shed 6 bases and J 7 bases; nucleotides not matched to a gene: 12. CDR3 amino acids: CASRRDLAGVKEQYF. The CDR3, as DNA: TGTGCCAGCAGGAGAGACCTAGCGGGAGTGAAGGAGCAGTACTTC.

The J gene is TRBJ2-2, the V gene TRBV19, with 10 nucleotides matching TRBD1. The J segment lost 5 bases and the V segment lost 6 bases, leaving 6 bases of the junction unmatched. The germline V gene encodes CDR1 LNHDA and CDR2 SQIVND (reference sequence). This CDR3 contains 15 residues. CDR3 loop: CASSPGTGATGELFF. CDR3 in DNA: TGTGCCAGTAGCCCCGGGACAGGGGCGACCGGGGAGCTGTTTTTT.

This chain connects TRBV29-1 to TRBJ2-1; TRBD2 matches at 10 bases. Germline CDR1 and CDR2: SQVTM and ANQGSEA. The CDR3 has 16 residues. Losses at the gene ends were 3 bases for V and 7 bases for J; bases not matched to a gene: 12. The CDR3 is CSVDNPSGSQGNEQFF. The DNA of the CDR3 is TGCAGCGTTGATAACCCTAGCGGGAGTCAGGGAAATGAGCAGTTCTTC.

This clone has only a few counts. The genes are TRBV5-1 and TRBJ1-1; D ambiguous. V lost 0 bases and J 3 bases, leaving 9 bases between the germline ends. CDR1 is SGHRS and CDR2 is YFSETQ in the germline V gene. This CDR3 has 14 amino acids. The CDR3 DNA reads TGCGCCAGCAGCTTGGCCCCAGAATACACTGAAGCTTTCTTT. Amino acid sequence: CASSLAPEYTEAFF.

This clone was recorded once. This chain uses TRBV5-1 with TRBJ2-1; D is perhaps TRBD2 (6 bases). Germline-derived CDR1 and CDR2 are SGHRS and YFSETQ. Trimming removed 5 bases from V and 7 bases from J, with 13 bases in between. The CDR3 totals 13 residues. The CDR3 region is CASRDYSGNEQFF. CDR3 in DNA: TGCGCCAGCAGGGACTACAGTGGGAATGAGCAGTTCTTC.

This clone has only one observation. The CDR3 loop reads CASSYDPGLNTEAFF. The CDR3 DNA sequence: TGTGCCAGCAGCTACGACCCGGGTCTTAACACTGAAGCTTTCTTT. V usage is TRBV5-6 and J usage is TRBJ1-1; D gene unclear. Germline V lookup: CDR1 SGHDT, CDR2 YYEEEE. The CDR3 loop spans 15 amino acids. The germline V and J ends were trimmed by 3 bases and 2 bases, with 14 bases remaining between them.

This clone was recorded once. This chain joins TRBV15 and TRBJ2-7; possibly TRBD1 for D (5 bases). V lost 5 bases to trimming and J lost 4 bases, with 12 bases between them. The CDR3 has 13 amino acids. From germline, CDR1 is LNHNV and CDR2 YYDKDF (reference sequence). The CDR3 sequence is CATSQAQGYEQYF. In nucleotides, the CDR3 is TGTGCCACCAGCCAGGCGCAGGGATACGAGCAGTACTTC. The entire variable domain, with the rest obtained from reference TRBV15 and TRBJ2-7, is as follows: DAMVIQNPRYQVTQFGKPVTLSCSQTLNHNVMYWYQQKSSQAPKLLFHYYDKDFNNEADTPDNFQSRRPNTSFCFLDIRSPGLGDTAMYLCATSQAQGYEQYFGPGTRLTVT.

A note on this clone: The junction and the germline gene differ at one end; a read error may be behind it. The chain couples TRBV7-3 to TRBJ2-3; tentatively, D is TRBD1 (5 bases). This CDR3 spans 15 amino acids. Germline V lookup: CDR1 SGHTA, CDR2 FQGTGA. The CDR3, as DNA: TGTGCCAGCAGCCTAACAGACCTTGGGGCCGATACGCAGTATTTT. Its protein product is CASSLTDLGADTQYF.

The chain has TRBV27 and TRBJ1-2; possibly TRBD1 for D (6 bases). The V gene's germline CDR1 is MNHEY and CDR2 SMNVEV (reference sequence). The V end lost 10 bases, the J end lost 8 bases, and 17 bases lay between the germline ends. CDR3 length equals 12 residues. The CDR3 coding sequence is TGTGCCACCCGGGACACCTTTATGGGCTACACCTTC. It translates to CATRDTFMGYTF.

The CDR3 protein is CASSLAPTGIGEKLFF. The CDR3 DNA reads TGCGCCAGCAGCTTGGCTCCGACAGGGATAGGCGAAAAACTGTTTTTT. The chain recombines TRBV5-1 with TRBJ1-4, with 7 bases that match TRBD1. The germline V gene encodes CDR1 SGHRS and CDR2 YFSETQ. This CDR3 is 16 amino acids long. The V segment lost 0 bases and the J segment 8 bases; nucleotides outside the gene matches: 10. The whole variable domain, remainder taken from reference TRBV5-1 and TRBJ1-4, is KAGVTQTPRYLIKTRGQQVTLSCSPISGHRSVSWYQQTPGQGLQFLFEYFSETQRNKGNFPGRFSGRQFSNSRSEMNVSTLELGDSALYLCASSLAPTGIGEKLFFGSGTQLSVL.

J is TRBJ1-5 and V is TRBV5-3; D perhaps matches TRBD1 (6 bases). TRBV5-3 is assigned to the ORF class and has an uncertain function. The CDR3 spans 11 residues. V was trimmed by 5 bases and J by 16 bases, leaving 16 bases between them. The CDR3 sequence is CARRPLQGPHF. CDR3 nucleotide sequence: TGTGCCAGAAGACCTCTACAGGGACCCCATTTT.

This chain links TRBV2 with TRBJ1-1; possibly TRBD1 for D (5 bases). V lost 4 bases to trimming and J lost 1 base, with 10 bases between them. The CDR3 has 14 residues. Germline loops: CDR1 SNHLY, CDR2 FYNNEI. The CDR3 is CASSVSQGNTEAFF. The CDR3 bases are TGTGCCAGCAGTGTGTCTCAGGGGAACACTGAAGCTTTCTTT.

The CDR3 region is CASSLVLKGQGLTDTQYF. In DNA form, the CDR3 reads TGCGCCAGCAGCCTCGTCTTGAAGGGACAGGGGCTCACAGATACGCAGTATTTT. The chain employs TRBV4-3 and TRBJ2-3, with TRBD1 matching over 10 bases. The CDR3 has 18 amino acids. The V and J ends lost 4 bases and 2 bases, in that order; junction bases with no gene match: 12. CDR1 and CDR2 (germline): LGHNA, YSLEER.

The V call is TRBV7-2, the J call TRBJ2-7; 16 bases align to TRBD2. Trimming cost V 5 bases and J 10 bases; bases outside gene matches: 11. The CDR3 runs 16 residues. Germline CDR1 reads SGHTA; CDR2 reads FQGNSA. CDR3 sequence reads: CASSVTGTSGRAEQYF. For the CDR3, the DNA is TGTGCCAGCAGCGTAACCGGGACTAGCGGGAGGGCCGAACAGTACTTC.

The CDR3, as DNA: TGTGCCAGCAGTGCTACCCGGGACAATCTAGGCAATCAGCCCCAGCATTTT. Its protein is CASSATRDNLGNQPQHF. The chain is built from TRBV6-1 and TRBJ1-5; tentatively, D is TRBD1 (6 bases). The germline gives CDR1 MNHNS, CDR2 SASEGT. The CDR3 runs to 17 residues. Deletions cut 4 bases from V and 2 bases from J, with 18 bases between.

This clone was detected once. The chain couples TRBV29-1 to TRBJ1-5; 8 positions match TRBD1. The length of the CDR3 is 14 residues. After removal of 4 bases from V and 4 bases from J, the junction contained 6 bases not matched to a gene. Looked up from germline, CDR1 is SQVTM and CDR2 is ANQGSEA. CDR3 in DNA: TGCAGCGTTGGCGGACAGGGCTCTAATCAGCCCCAGCATTTT. Protein sequence: CSVGGQGSNQPQHF.

To note about this clone: Other nucleotide sequences in the sample specify the same CDR3. J is TRBJ1-1 and V is TRBV7-9; a possible D gene is TRBD1 (5 bases). V lost 3 bases and J lost 4, with 9 bases in between. CDR1 is SEHNR and CDR2 is FQNEAQ in the germline V gene (reference sequence). This CDR3 contains 13 residues. CDR3 region: CASSLSGLTEAFF. Here the CDR3 DNA reads TGTGCCAGCAGCTTGTCAGGGCTCACTGAAGCTTTCTTT.

V gene TRBV7-2 combines with J gene TRBJ2-1, with TRBD2 matching 10 bases. The CDR3 runs 15 residues. CDR1 and CDR2 (germline): SGHTA, FQGNSA. The ends lost 0 bases at V and 8 bases at J; junction bases unmatched: 4. In DNA, the CDR3 is TGTGCCAGCAGCTTAGCAAGCGGGGGGGGCGATGAGCAGTTCTTC. This sequence encodes CASSLASGGGDEQFF.